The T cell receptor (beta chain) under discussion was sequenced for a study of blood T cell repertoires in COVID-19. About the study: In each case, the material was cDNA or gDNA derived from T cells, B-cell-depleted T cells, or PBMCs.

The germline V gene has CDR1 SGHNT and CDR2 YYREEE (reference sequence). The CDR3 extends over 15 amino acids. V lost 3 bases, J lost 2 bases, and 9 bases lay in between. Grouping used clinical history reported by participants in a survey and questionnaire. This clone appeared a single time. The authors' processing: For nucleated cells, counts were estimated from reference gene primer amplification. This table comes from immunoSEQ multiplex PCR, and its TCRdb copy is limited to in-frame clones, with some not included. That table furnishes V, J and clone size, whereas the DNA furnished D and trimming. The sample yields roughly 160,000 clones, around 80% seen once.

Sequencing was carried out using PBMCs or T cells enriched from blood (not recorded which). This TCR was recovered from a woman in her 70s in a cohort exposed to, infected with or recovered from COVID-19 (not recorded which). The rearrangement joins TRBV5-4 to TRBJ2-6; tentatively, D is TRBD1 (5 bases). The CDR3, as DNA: TGTGCCAGCAGCTCGTACAGGACTGGGGCCAACGTCCTGACTTTC. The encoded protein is CASSSYRTGANVLTF.